This T cell receptor (beta chain) stems from a study of regulatory T cells in long-lasting Graves disease. Building of the TCR beta libraries involved iRepertoire HTBI primers and Arm-PCR of CDR3 regions. TCRdb analysed the multiplex PCR reads with MiXCR anew, one entry per CDR3 protein. The sample has 390,000 or so distinct CDR3 sequences, roughly 12% seen once. Time point given: newly diagnosed GD, antithyroid drugs for less than 3 months. There was RNA extracted from PBMCs, and the TCR library was made from it. General observations from the study: With under 3,500 shared public clonotypes, persistent patients exceeded new patients, who shared about a thousand.

This clonotype was counted many times. The antigen remains undetermined. Separately, the same data were catalogued under a study of T cells in Graves' hyperthyroidism and ophthalmopathy. That work contributes: First-round RT-PCR of the TCR CDR3 relied on the HTBI primer set.

The sequencing used peripheral blood mononuclear cells (PBMCs), collected at new diagnosis, from a patient treated with antithyroid drugs. This receptor was taken from a woman between 18 and 30 years old with Graves disease.

The CDR3 DNA sequence: TGTGCCAGCAGCTTCCCACGGGACAGGGCATTGTGTAACTATGGCTACACCTTC. It is translated as CASSFPRDRALCNYGYTF. The chain has TRBV7-3 and TRBJ1-2; 9 bases are shared with TRBD1. Trimming cost V 3 bases and J 1 base; bases outside gene matches: 12. CDR1 is SGHTA and CDR2 is FQGTGA in the germline V gene. This CDR3 has 18 amino acids.